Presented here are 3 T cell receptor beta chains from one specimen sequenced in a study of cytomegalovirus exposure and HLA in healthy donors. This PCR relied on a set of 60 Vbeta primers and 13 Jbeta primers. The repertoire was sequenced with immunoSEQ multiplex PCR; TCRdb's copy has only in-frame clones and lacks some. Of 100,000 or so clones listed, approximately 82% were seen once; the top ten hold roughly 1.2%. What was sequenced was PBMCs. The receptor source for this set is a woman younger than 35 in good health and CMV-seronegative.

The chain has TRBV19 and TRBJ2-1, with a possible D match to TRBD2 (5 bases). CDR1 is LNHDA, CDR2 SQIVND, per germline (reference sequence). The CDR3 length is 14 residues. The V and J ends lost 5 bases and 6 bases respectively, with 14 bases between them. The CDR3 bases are TGTGCCAGTAGTGAGACGCCGGGAAGCAATGAGCAGTTCTTC. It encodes CASSETPGSNEQFF.

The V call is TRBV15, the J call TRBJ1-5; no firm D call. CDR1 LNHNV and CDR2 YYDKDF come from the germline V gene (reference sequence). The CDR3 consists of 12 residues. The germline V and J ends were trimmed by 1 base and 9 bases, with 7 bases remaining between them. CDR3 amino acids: CATSRGWAPQHF. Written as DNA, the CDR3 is TGTGCCACCAGCAGAGGATGGGCGCCCCAGCATTTT.

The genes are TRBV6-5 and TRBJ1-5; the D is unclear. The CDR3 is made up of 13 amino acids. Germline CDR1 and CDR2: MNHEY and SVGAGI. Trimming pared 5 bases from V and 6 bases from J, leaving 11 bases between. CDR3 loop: CASSTVSGQPQHF. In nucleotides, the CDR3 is TGTGCCAGCAGTACCGTGTCAGGTCAGCCCCAGCATTTT.